A selection of T cell receptor beta chains follows, all from one sample in a study of T cell changes during pregnancy in multiple sclerosis. The repertoire was sequenced with immunoSEQ multiplex PCR; TCRdb's copy has only in-frame clones and lacks some. The sample records about 89,000 clones, around 94% being singletons. Specimen: peripheral blood, collected in the third trimester of pregnancy. All receptors come from a female donor with multiple sclerosis, enrolled in a pregnancy study. The CDR3 runs from the conserved cysteine through the conserved F or W. The D gene is left open where the match is weak. Size is omitted from some rows. Given values are once, few, many or a class for expanded clones.

size	D	V	length	J	DNA	CDR3
NA	TRBD1	TRBV28	15	TRBJ1-2	TGTGCCAGCAGTTTATTGGGGACAGGGGTTGATGGCTACACCTTC	CASSLLGTGVDGYTF
NA	NA	TRBV5-1	14	TRBJ1-1	TGCGCCAGCAGCTCGGCCGGGGGGGGGACTGAAGCTTTCTTT	CASSSAGGGTEAFF
once	NA	TRBV29-1	13	TRBJ2-3	TGCAGCGTTGAAGGTCTAGCCGCAGATACGCAGTATTTT	CSVEGLAADTQYF
NA	NA	TRBV19	14	TRBJ2-3	TGTGCCAGTAGTCCAGGGATGTTCCCAGATACGCAGTATTTT	CASSPGMFPDTQYF
NA	NA	TRBV4-3	14	TRBJ1-2	TGCGCCAGCAGCCAAGATAGAAGCAAATATGGCTACACCTTC	CASSQDRSKYGYTF
NA	TRBD2	TRBV7-8	15	TRBJ2-7	TGTGCCAGCAGCTTAGGAGCGGGAGTAGGCCACGAGCAGTACTTC	CASSLGAGVGHEQYF
NA	TRBD2	TRBV6-4	15	TRBJ2-2	TGTGCCAGCAGTCCGCTAGCGGAGAACACCGGGGAGCTGTTTTTT	CASSPLAENTGELFF
NA	TRBD1	TRBV10-1	12	TRBJ2-7	TGCGCCAGCAGTGAAACAGGGGTACAGCAGTACTTC	CASSETGVQQYF
NA	TRBD1	TRBV5-5	15	TRBJ2-1	TGTGCCAGCAGCCCTATGACAGGGGGATACAATGAGCAGTTCTTC	CASSPMTGGYNEQFF
NA	NA	TRBV2	15	TRBJ1-4	TGTGCCAGCAGTGACCCCTTGGGGGCCTCTGAAAAACTGTTTTTT	CASSDPLGASEKLFF
NA	NA	TRBV7-6	16	TRBJ2-7	TGTGCCAGCAGCCCCTTCATGGGGCGAGGAGCCTACGAGCAGTACTTC	CASSPFMGRGAYEQYF
NA	TRBD2	TRBV6-1	13	TRBJ2-7	TGTGCCAGCACTATAAGCGGGGCCTACGAGCAGTACTTC	CASTISGAYEQYF
NA	TRBD1	TRBV27	14	TRBJ2-7	TGTGCCAGCAGCCTACAGGGGGCGGCCTACGAGCAGTACTTC	CASSLQGAAYEQYF
NA	NA	TRBV6-4	15	TRBJ2-1	TGTGCCAGCAGTGAGGGACCCTTCCGGGAGAATGAGCAGTTCTTC	CASSEGPFRENEQFF
NA	NA	TRBV4-1	15	TRBJ1-1	TGCGCCAGCAGCCTACAACAGGGAAAGAACACTGAAGCTTTCTTT	CASSLQQGKNTEAFF
NA	TRBD1	TRBV9	14	TRBJ1-2	TGTGCCAGCAGCCCTCGACAGGGGGCAGAAGGCTACACCTTC	CASSPRQGAEGYTF
NA	NA	TRBV4-3	17	TRBJ2-7	TGCGCCAGCAGCCAAGAGGCCCGGGGGAGGCCAACCTACGAGCAGTACTTC	CASSQEARGRPTYEQYF
NA	NA	TRBV29-1	14	TRBJ2-3	TGCAGCGTTGCTTTGGGGGCGCGACCCGATACGCAGTATTTT	CSVALGARPDTQYF
NA	TRBD2	TRBV6-1	15	TRBJ2-7	TGTGCCAGCAGCCTACTAGCGGCCCGATCTTACGAGCAGTACTTC	CASSLLAARSYEQYF